Listed below are T cell receptor beta chains from one sample, sequenced in a study of radiotherapy plus CTLA-4 blockade in lung cancer. Only in-frame clones appear in the TCRdb table, and some are missing; sequencing was by immunoSEQ multiplex PCR. The repertoire includes approximately 97,000 clones, about four fifths of them detected once, and 0.65% to 0.9% sits in the top ten. The specimen was peripheral blood, collected from a patient treated with radiotherapy plus ipilimumab. The source is a human donor with non-small cell lung cancer who had stable disease on radiotherapy plus ipilimumab. CDR3s include the opening cysteine and the closing phenylalanine or tryptophan. A D gene is named only where the DNA matches it firmly. Size tells how often a clone was seen (once, few, many) or the class of an expanded clone, and some rows leave it out.

CDR3nt	CDR3aa	j_gene	abundance	d_gene	v_gene
TGTGCCAGCAGCCCAGGGGATTATGGAAACACCATATATTTT	CASSPGDYGNTIYF	TRBJ1-3	-	-	TRBV11-2
TGTGCCAGCTCACCCACAGGGGAAAGATCACCCCTCCACTTT	CASSPTGERSPLHF	TRBJ1-6	few	TRBD1	TRBV18
TGTGCCAGCAGCTTACTTCCGGGGACCCAAGAGACCCAGTACTTC	CASSLLPGTQETQYF	TRBJ2-5	-	-	TRBV7-7
TGCAGCGTGGAGACAGGGTCAGATACGCAGTATTTT	CSVETGSDTQYF	TRBJ2-3	-	TRBD1	TRBV29-1
TGTGCCAGCAGCGCCCTTTTGACCTACGAGCAGTACTTC	CASSALLTYEQYF	TRBJ2-7	-	-	TRBV7-2
TGTGCCAGCACCGACGGCAATTTCAATCAGCCCCAGCATTTT	CASTDGNFNQPQHF	TRBJ1-5	-	-	TRBV6-6
TGTGCCAGCTCACCACCGCAAAGGAACTCTGGAAACACCATATATTTT	CASSPPQRNSGNTIYF	TRBJ1-3	-	-	TRBV18
TGCGCCAGCAGTTATAGGGACAGGGATCCTAACTATGGCTACACCTTC	CASSYRDRDPNYGYTF	TRBJ1-2	-	TRBD1	TRBV5-1
TGTGCCAGCCTCCAAGGACAGGGACTCACCGGGGAGCTGTTTTTT	CASLQGQGLTGELFF	TRBJ2-2	-	TRBD1	TRBV7-9
TGCGCCAGCAGCCTCGGGACAGGGGGCACTGAGCAGTTCTTC	CASSLGTGGTEQFF	TRBJ2-1	-	TRBD1	TRBV5-1
TGTGCCAGCAGCTTCGACAGGGCAACACAGTTCTTC	CASSFDRATQFF	TRBJ2-1	-	TRBD1	TRBV27
TGTGCCAGCACTGACAGGGGGAAAGATGAGCAGTTCTTC	CASTDRGKDEQFF	TRBJ2-1	-	TRBD1	TRBV27
TGTGCCATCAAGCACGGCGAATTCTATAATTCACCCCTCCACTTT	CAIKHGEFYNSPLHF	TRBJ1-6	-	-	TRBV10-3
TGTGCCAGCAGCCACACGCGACTAGAGCCCTACAATGAGCAGTTCTTC	CASSHTRLEPYNEQFF	TRBJ2-1	-	-	TRBV7-8
TGCGCCAGCAGCCCCTTCGGACAGAATGAAAAACTGTTTTTT	CASSPFGQNEKLFF	TRBJ1-4	-	-	TRBV5-1
TGTGCCAGCAGCTTTGGGGGGAATACGCAGTATTTT	CASSFGGNTQYF	TRBJ2-3	-	-	TRBV7-9
TGTGCCAGCAGTCCCACCGGGACACGGTACTACGAGCAGTACTTC	CASSPTGTRYYEQYF	TRBJ2-7	-	-	TRBV7-9
TGTGCCAGCAGCCCGGGACTAGCGGGAGGAGATGAGCAGTTCTTC	CASSPGLAGGDEQFF	TRBJ2-1	-	TRBD2	TRBV7-9
TGTGCCAGCTCACCTGACAGGGGGGGCTACACCTTC	CASSPDRGGYTF	TRBJ1-2	-	TRBD1	TRBV18
TGCGCCAGCAGGTATGGCTCGGGCGGTGAGCAGTTCTTC	CASRYGSGGEQFF	TRBJ2-1	-	-	TRBV5-1
TGTGCTAGTGGTTTCCGCACGTTCGGGGATACGCAGTATTTT	CASGFRTFGDTQYF	TRBJ2-3	once	-	TRBV12-5
TGTGCCAGCAGCTTACCCCAGGTGGTGATACACGAGCAGTACTTC	CASSLPQVVIHEQYF	TRBJ2-7	-	-	TRBV11-2
TGTGCCAGCTCACTAAGCTGGGGGACCGAGACCCAGTACTTC	CASSLSWGTETQYF	TRBJ2-5	-	-	TRBV18
TGCAGTGCTAGACGGGACTACGAGCAGTACTTC	CSARRDYEQYF	TRBJ2-7	-	-	TRBV20-1
TGTGCCAGCTCACTTCAAGAGACCCAGTACTTC	CASSLQETQYF	TRBJ2-5	-	-	TRBV18
TGTGCCAGCAGCTCCTCACAGGGGAACGAGCAGTACTTC	CASSSSQGNEQYF	TRBJ2-7	-	TRBD1	TRBV7-9
TGTGCCAGCAGTTTAGAGACCTACGAGCAGTACTTC	CASSLETYEQYF	TRBJ2-7	-	-	TRBV28
TGCGCCAGCAGCTTGGGCGGTGGCGGGGGTCTTTCCTACGAGCAGTACTTC	CASSLGGGGGLSYEQYF	TRBJ2-7	-	TRBD2	TRBV5-1
TGTGCCAGCAGTGTATCGGGCTCTAATTCACCCCTCCACTTT	CASSVSGSNSPLHF	TRBJ1-6	few	-	TRBV2
TGTGCCGGCCAGGTCCCTTCCACAGATACGCAGTATTTT	CAGQVPSTDTQYF	TRBJ2-3	-	-	TRBV7-8
TGTGCCGCCGCCGGGGGGGGGAATCAGCCCCAGCATTTT	CAAAGGGNQPQHF	TRBJ1-5	-	-	TRBV6-1
TGTGCCAGCACCAACGGACAGCAATACGAGCAGTACTTC	CASTNGQQYEQYF	TRBJ2-7	once	-	TRBV2
TGCGCCAGCAGCTTGAGCTCAGGGGTCTACGAGCAGTACTTC	CASSLSSGVYEQYF	TRBJ2-7	-	-	TRBV5-1
TGTGCCAGCAGTGAATATTCTACAGGGTGGAAGAATGGCTACACCTTC	CASSEYSTGWKNGYTF	TRBJ1-2	-	-	TRBV6-1
TGTGCCAGCAGCCAAGACCCCTGGGACAAGGTTGAAGCTTTCTTT	CASSQDPWDKVEAFF	TRBJ1-1	-	-	TRBV11-2
TGTGCCAGCAGTTTATCGGGTTTAGCGGGAGCTAGAGAGCAGTACTTC	CASSLSGLAGAREQYF	TRBJ2-7	-	TRBD2	TRBV27
TGTGCCAGCAGCACCGGGGACCAGACTAGCACAGATACGCAGTATTTT	CASSTGDQTSTDTQYF	TRBJ2-3	once	-	TRBV7-6
TGCGCCAGCAGCCCGAAAGGGGTGGAAGCTTTCTTT	CASSPKGVEAFF	TRBJ1-1	few	-	TRBV4-1
TGTGCCAGCAGCTTATCGACGACTAGCGGGAGCTTCTACGAGCAGTACTTC	CASSLSTTSGSFYEQYF	TRBJ2-7	-	TRBD2	TRBV7-8
TGTGCCAGCAGTGAAGCCGGGACAGGCTCCTACGAGCAGTACTTC	CASSEAGTGSYEQYF	TRBJ2-7	-	TRBD1	TRBV6-1
TGTGCCAGCAGTGAGCCGGGACAGGGTCGCGGCGAGCAGTACTTC	CASSEPGQGRGEQYF	TRBJ2-7	once	TRBD1	TRBV6-1
TGTGCCAGCAGACCGAGGGGGCAGGGTGACACCGGGGAGCTGTTTTTT	CASRPRGQGDTGELFF	TRBJ2-2	-	TRBD1	TRBV11-2
TGTGCCAGCTCACCACGGACAGGAACTGATGGCTACACCTTC	CASSPRTGTDGYTF	TRBJ1-2	-	TRBD1	TRBV18
TGTGCCAGTAGTACCCAGTGGAAGGAGGACTACACCTTC	CASSTQWKEDYTF	TRBJ1-2	-	-	TRBV19
TGTGCCAGCAGCCTACGGGGGGCGACAGATACGCAGTATTTT	CASSLRGATDTQYF	TRBJ2-3	-	-	TRBV14
TGTGCCAGTAGGCCCACAGGGGGTCAAGAGACCCAGTACTTC	CASRPTGGQETQYF	TRBJ2-5	-	TRBD1	TRBV19
TGTGCCAGCAGGCCGAAGACAGTTACTTCACCCCTCCACTTT	CASRPKTVTSPLHF	TRBJ1-6	-	-	TRBV6-5
TGCAGTGTCAGGCAGGGGGAAAAACTGTTTTTT	CSVRQGEKLFF	TRBJ1-4	-	-	TRBV20-1
TGTGCCAGCTCACCATCCTCGACAGGGGGGTTATACGAGCAGTACTTC	CASSPSSTGGLYEQYF	TRBJ2-7	-	TRBD1	TRBV18
TGTGCCAGCAGCTCGGGAAGTGGAGATCAGTACTTC	CASSSGSGDQYF	TRBJ2-7	few	-	TRBV7-9
TGTGCCAGCAGCGCAGGACTAGCGGGGGCGGGTGAGCAGTTCTTC	CASSAGLAGAGEQFF	TRBJ2-1	-	TRBD2	TRBV7-3
TGTGCCAGCAGCACGGACAGAGCCTACGAGCAGTACTTC	CASSTDRAYEQYF	TRBJ2-7	-	-	TRBV7-2
TGTGCCAGCAGTTTACCGGGCAGGGTCTACGAGCAGTACTTC	CASSLPGRVYEQYF	TRBJ2-7	-	-	TRBV27
TGTGCCTGGAGTGTGGGTTTTGGGGTTAATGAAAAACTGTTTTTT	CAWSVGFGVNEKLFF	TRBJ1-4	-	-	TRBV30
TGTGCCTGGAGTGGAACTAGTGAGGCAGATACGCAGTATTTT	CAWSGTSEADTQYF	TRBJ2-3	-	-	TRBV30
TGTGCCAGCAGCTTGAGGGGCGACAGCTCCTACAATGAGCAGTTCTTC	CASSLRGDSSYNEQFF	TRBJ2-1	-	-	TRBV5-5
TGTGCCAGCAGCCAAGATGGCCACAGCCACGAGCAGTACTTC	CASSQDGHSHEQYF	TRBJ2-7	-	-	TRBV14
TGTGCCAGCAGTGGCGGGGGGCGACATGAAAAACTGTTTTTT	CASSGGGRHEKLFF	TRBJ1-4	-	-	TRBV6-5
TGTGCCAGCAGCTTAAGCGGGCAGAACACCGGGGAGCTGTTTTTT	CASSLSGQNTGELFF	TRBJ2-2	few	-	TRBV7-7